These T cell receptor beta chains were read from a single sample in a study of CD8+ T cells in alopecia areata. This table comes from immunoSEQ multiplex PCR, and its TCRdb copy is limited to in-frame clones, with some not included. The data show about 94,000 clones, 60% to 80% seen once. Sequencing used CD8+ T cells sorted from blood, obtained around week 44, from a patient treated with tofacitinib. These receptors all come from a human donor with alopecia areata. CDR3s include the opening cysteine and the closing phenylalanine or tryptophan. Each record gives: D gene, V gene, J gene, clone size, CDR3 DNA, CDR3 protein. D genes are given only for firm matches. Where a row states a size, it is once, few, many or the class of an expanded clone; other rows omit it.

-	TRBV6-5	TRBJ1-2	-	TGTGCCAGCAGTTCTAATCCGCCTACAGGTGGCTACACCTTC	CASSSNPPTGGYTF
-	TRBV27	TRBJ2-7	-	TGTGCCAGCAGTGCAGGGGGGTCGTACGAGCAGTACTTC	CASSAGGSYEQYF
-	TRBV30	TRBJ2-2	few	TGTGCCTGGCACTCTTCGACAGGATGGGGAACCGGGGAGCTGTTTTTT	CAWHSSTGWGTGELFF
-	TRBV12-5	TRBJ1-1	-	TGTGCTAGTGGTTTGGTACGGGAGACTCCCCGAGGAGGGACTGAAGCTTTCTTT	CASGLVRETPRGGTEAFF
-	TRBV28	TRBJ2-1	once	TGTGCCAGCAGTTTGCTCGGGGAAAGGTCCTACAATGAGCAGTTCTTC	CASSLLGERSYNEQFF
-	TRBV7-3	TRBJ2-6	once	TGTGCCAGCAGCCCGGGTGGGGCCAACGTCCTGACTTTC	CASSPGGANVLTF
-	TRBV27	TRBJ2-4	-	TGTGCCAGCAGTTTCCCAGGGGACATTCAGTACTTC	CASSFPGDIQYF
TRBD1	TRBV2	TRBJ2-7	-	TGTGCCAGCAACCAAGGGACAGCCCCCTACGAGCAGTACTTC	CASNQGTAPYEQYF
TRBD1	TRBV29-1	TRBJ1-2	-	TGCAGCGTTGCCGAACAGGGGGCCCGGGGCTACACCTTC	CSVAEQGARGYTF
TRBD1	TRBV18	TRBJ2-7	once	TGTGCCAGCTCACCTCAAGACAGGGCCCTGGACGAGCAGTACTTC	CASSPQDRALDEQYF
-	TRBV13	TRBJ1-1	-	TGTGCCAGCAGCCAGGCAGTAGAGACTGAAGCTTTCTTT	CASSQAVETEAFF
-	TRBV14	TRBJ1-1	few	TGTGCCAGCAGAGAGGGGAAGGCTGAAGCTTTCTTT	CASREGKAEAFF
-	TRBV4-3	TRBJ2-1	-	TGCGCCAGCAGCCAGTCTATCCTCAATGAGCAGTTCTTC	CASSQSILNEQFF
TRBD2	TRBV29-1	TRBJ2-3	few	TGCAGCGTTGGCGGGCTAGCGGGGGGTAAGACAGATACGCAGTATTTT	CSVGGLAGGKTDTQYF
TRBD1	TRBV29-1	TRBJ2-2	-	TGCAGCGTTGAAGTCCCGGGACAGGGGAGGACCGGGGAGCTGTTTTTT	CSVEVPGQGRTGELFF
TRBD1	TRBV10-2	TRBJ1-2	-	TGCGCCAGCAGTGATCCTAGTAGGCGGACAGGGGGCGATGGCTACACCTTC	CASSDPSRRTGGDGYTF
-	TRBV25-1	TRBJ2-1	-	TGTGCCAGCAGTTTTACGGGGCCTTTCCCCAATGAGCAGTTCTTC	CASSFTGPFPNEQFF
TRBD2	TRBV11-2	TRBJ2-1	-	TGTGCCAGCAGCTCTAGCGGGGGGGCCGGGAATGAGCAGTTCTTC	CASSSSGGAGNEQFF
-	TRBV29-1	TRBJ1-2	-	TGCAGCGTTGGGACAACTGATGGCTACACCTTC	CSVGTTDGYTF
TRBD1	TRBV11-1	TRBJ2-7	once	TGTGCCAGCAGACAGGGGAGCGACGAGCAGTACTTC	CASRQGSDEQYF
TRBD1	TRBV7-8	TRBJ1-4	-	TGTGCCAGCAGCGAATACAGGACAGGGTCGCGGGAAAAACTGTTTTTT	CASSEYRTGSREKLFF
TRBD1	TRBV29-1	TRBJ1-2	-	TGCAGCGTTGAAGAGGGACAGGGGTATTTCGGCTACACCTTC	CSVEEGQGYFGYTF
TRBD2	TRBV19	TRBJ2-1	-	TGTGCCAGTAGTATAGAGCGGGGGGGCGGGTCTGAGCAGTTCTTC	CASSIERGGGSEQFF
TRBD2	TRBV27	TRBJ2-3	once	TGTGCCAGCAGTTTATTGGGGACTAGCGGGGGGCACGATAAATATTTT	CASSLLGTSGGHDKYF
TRBD1	TRBV5-1	TRBJ2-2	few	TGCGCCAGCAGCCCGACAGGGTCCGGGGAGCTGTTTTTT	CASSPTGSGELFF
TRBD1	TRBV18	TRBJ2-7	-	TGTGCCAGCTCACCCGGGGACAGGGCCTACGAGCAGTACTTC	CASSPGDRAYEQYF
TRBD2	TRBV7-8	TRBJ2-7	-	TGTGCCAGCAGCTTAGGACTAGCCGAGCAGTACTTC	CASSLGLAEQYF
-	TRBV14	TRBJ2-7	few	TGTGCCAGCAGCCCCAGGGGAAATGGCTACGAGCAGTACTTC	CASSPRGNGYEQYF
-	TRBV6-5	TRBJ1-1	few	TGTGCCAGCTCCAAGGCCCTGAACACTGAAGCTTTCTTT	CASSKALNTEAFF
-	TRBV6-1	TRBJ1-5	once	TGTGCCAGCAGTCAGACAGGTTATAGCAATCAGCCCCAGCATTTT	CASSQTGYSNQPQHF
-	TRBV25-1	TRBJ2-7	-	TGTGCCAGCCGCGGACGGACCGAGCAGTACTTC	CASRGRTEQYF
-	TRBV14	TRBJ2-7	-	TGTGCCAGCAGCCCTTTGGGGCAGTCCTACGAGCAGTACTTC	CASSPLGQSYEQYF
-	TRBV27	TRBJ2-7	-	TGTGCCAGCAGTTATGGGTCCGAGCAGTACTTC	CASSYGSEQYF
-	TRBV27	TRBJ1-1	-	TGTGCCAGCAGTCGCGGGTTTAACACTGAAGCTTTCTTT	CASSRGFNTEAFF
TRBD1	TRBV2	TRBJ1-1	-	TGTGCCAGCCTCGGGGGACAGACGAACACTGAAGCTTTCTTT	CASLGGQTNTEAFF
-	TRBV7-9	TRBJ2-3	-	TGTGCCAGCAGCTCAGGGCCAGATACGCAGTATTTT	CASSSGPDTQYF
TRBD1	TRBV7-8	TRBJ1-1	-	TGTGCCAGCAGCCGCGGGACAGGGTGGGGCACTGAAGCTTTCTTT	CASSRGTGWGTEAFF
-	TRBV25-1	TRBJ2-5	-	TGTGCCAGCAGTGCCCTAGAAGTGGAGACCCAGTACTTC	CASSALEVETQYF
-	TRBV2	TRBJ2-2	few	TGTGCCACCTTAGGGACCGGGGAGCTGTTTTTT	CATLGTGELFF
TRBD1	TRBV6-5	TRBJ1-5	-	TGTGCCAGCAGTCAGGACAGGGCGCAGCCCCAGCATTTT	CASSQDRAQPQHF
-	TRBV13	TRBJ1-1	-	TGTGCCAGCAGCCAAGAGGGTGACACTGAAGCTTTCTTT	CASSQEGDTEAFF
-	TRBV27	TRBJ2-3	-	TGTGCCAGCAGCCTAATGGGGGATACGCAGTATTTT	CASSLMGDTQYF
-	TRBV19	TRBJ2-3	-	TGTGCCAGTATCCAAGCCGGGGGAGATACGCAGTATTTT	CASIQAGGDTQYF
-	TRBV4-3	TRBJ2-7	-	TGCGCCAGCAGCCAAGACAGGGGTACCTACGAGCAGTACTTC	CASSQDRGTYEQYF
-	TRBV5-1	TRBJ2-5	-	TGCGCCAGCAGCCAAGTCCAGGGGAGGAAAGAGACCCAGTACTTC	CASSQVQGRKETQYF